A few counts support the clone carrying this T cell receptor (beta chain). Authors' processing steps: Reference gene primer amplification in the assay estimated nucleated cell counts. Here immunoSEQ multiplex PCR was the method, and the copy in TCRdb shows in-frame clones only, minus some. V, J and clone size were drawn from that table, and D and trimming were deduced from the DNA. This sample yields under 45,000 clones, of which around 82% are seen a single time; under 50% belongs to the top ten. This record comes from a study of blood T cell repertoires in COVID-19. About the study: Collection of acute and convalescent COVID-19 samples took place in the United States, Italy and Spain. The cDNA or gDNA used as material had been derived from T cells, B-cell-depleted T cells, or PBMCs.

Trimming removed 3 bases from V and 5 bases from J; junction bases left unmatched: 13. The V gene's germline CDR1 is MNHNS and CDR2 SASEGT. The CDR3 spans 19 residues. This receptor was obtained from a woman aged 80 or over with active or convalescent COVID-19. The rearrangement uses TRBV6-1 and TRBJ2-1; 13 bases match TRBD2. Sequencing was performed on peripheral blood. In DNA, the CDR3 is TGTGCCAGCAGTGACCCCGGGACTAGCGGGAATTACTTCCACAATGAGCAGTTCTTC. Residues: CASSDPGTSGNYFHNEQFF.